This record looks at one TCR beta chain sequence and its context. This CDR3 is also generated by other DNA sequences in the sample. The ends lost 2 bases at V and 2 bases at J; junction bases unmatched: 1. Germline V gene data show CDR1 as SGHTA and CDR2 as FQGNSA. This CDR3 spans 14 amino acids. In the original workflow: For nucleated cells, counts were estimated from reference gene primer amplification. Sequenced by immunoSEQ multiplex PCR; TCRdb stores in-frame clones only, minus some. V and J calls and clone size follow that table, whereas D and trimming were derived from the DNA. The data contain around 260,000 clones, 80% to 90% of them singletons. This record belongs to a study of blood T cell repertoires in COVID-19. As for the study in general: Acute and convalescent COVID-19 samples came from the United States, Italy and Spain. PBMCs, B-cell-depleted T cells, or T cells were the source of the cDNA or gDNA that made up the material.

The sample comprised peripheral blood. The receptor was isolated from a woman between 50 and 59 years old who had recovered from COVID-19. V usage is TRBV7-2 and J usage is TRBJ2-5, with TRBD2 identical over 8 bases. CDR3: CASSLSGSQETQYF. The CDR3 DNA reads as TGTGCCAGCAGCTTAAGCGGGAGTCAAGAGACCCAGTACTTC. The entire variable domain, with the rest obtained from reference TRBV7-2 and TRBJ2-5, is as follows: GAGVSQSPSNKVTEKGKDVELRCDPISGHTALYWYRQSLGQGLEFLIYFQGNSAPDKSGLPSDRFSAERTGGSVSTLTIQRTQQEDSAVYLCASSLSGSQETQYFGPGTRLLVL.